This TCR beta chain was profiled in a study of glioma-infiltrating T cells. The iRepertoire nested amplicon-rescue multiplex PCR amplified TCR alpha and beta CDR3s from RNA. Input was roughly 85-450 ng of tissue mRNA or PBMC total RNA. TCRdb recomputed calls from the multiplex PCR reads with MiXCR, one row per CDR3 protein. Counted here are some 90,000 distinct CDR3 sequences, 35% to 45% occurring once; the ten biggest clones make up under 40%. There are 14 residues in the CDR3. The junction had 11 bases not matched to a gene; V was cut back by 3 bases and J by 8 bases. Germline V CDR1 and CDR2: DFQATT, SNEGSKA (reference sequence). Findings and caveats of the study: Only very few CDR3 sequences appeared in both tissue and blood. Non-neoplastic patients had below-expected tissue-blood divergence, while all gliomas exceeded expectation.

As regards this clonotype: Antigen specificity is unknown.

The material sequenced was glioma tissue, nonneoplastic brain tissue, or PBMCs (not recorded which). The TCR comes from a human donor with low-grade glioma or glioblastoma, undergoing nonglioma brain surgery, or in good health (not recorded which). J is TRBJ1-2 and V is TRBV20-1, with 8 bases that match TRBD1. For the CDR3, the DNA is TGCAGTGCTAGCGTAGGACAGGGAACTCGAGGCTACACCTTC. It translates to CSASVGQGTRGYTF.